This entry concerns a single T cell receptor (beta chain). Its antigen is not known. The data originate from a study of response to subunit inactivated influenza vaccine. The ends were cut back, 3 bases at V and 8 bases at J, with 11 bases in the middle. This CDR3 region has 13 residues. Germline loops: CDR1 LGHDT, CDR2 YNNKEL (reference sequence). TCRdb redid the calling of the RT-PCR reads with MiXCR, one entry per CDR3 protein. The sample carries just over 300,000 distinct CDR3 sequences, roughly 20% recorded once. General study findings and limits: New T cells are recruited in small numbers by each seasonal influenza vaccination, according to the authors' suggestion.

This sequence was found in a man in his fifties or sixties who received an inactivated influenza vaccine. The source was PBMCs from blood, collected approximately 20 months after vaccination. V and J are TRBV3-1 and TRBJ2-1; D is perhaps TRBD1 (6 bases). CDR3: CASSHQGIDEQFF. For the CDR3, the DNA is TGTGCCAGCAGCCACCAGGGGATTGATGAGCAGTTCTTC.